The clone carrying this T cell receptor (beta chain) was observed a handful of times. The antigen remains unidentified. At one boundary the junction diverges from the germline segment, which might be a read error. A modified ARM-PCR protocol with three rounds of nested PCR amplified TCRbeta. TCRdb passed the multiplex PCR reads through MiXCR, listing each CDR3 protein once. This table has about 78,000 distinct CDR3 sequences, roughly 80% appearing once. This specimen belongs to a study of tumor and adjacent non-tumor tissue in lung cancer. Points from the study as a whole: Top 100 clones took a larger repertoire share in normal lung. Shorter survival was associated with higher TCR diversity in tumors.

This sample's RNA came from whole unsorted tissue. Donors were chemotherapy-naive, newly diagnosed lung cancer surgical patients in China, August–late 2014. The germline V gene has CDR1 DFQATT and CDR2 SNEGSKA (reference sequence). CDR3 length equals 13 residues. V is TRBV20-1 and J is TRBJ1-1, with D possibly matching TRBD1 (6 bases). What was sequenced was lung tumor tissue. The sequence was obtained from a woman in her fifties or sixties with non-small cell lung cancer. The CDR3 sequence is CSATRTVNIEAFF. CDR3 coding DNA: TGCAGTGCTACCCGGACAGTGAACATTGAAGCTTTCTTT.